Listed below are T cell receptor beta chains from one sample, sequenced in a study of identical twins. One entry per CDR3 protein, called by TCRdb with MiXCR from the 5' RACE reads. The data show some 300,000 distinct CDR3 sequences, with 9% to 15% seen just once and roughly 7.8% held by the top ten. These sequences were also reported in another study, on yellow fever vaccine responses in identical twins.

The sequencing sample was made of CD8+ T cells sorted from blood. These receptors were obtained from a woman under 30 in good health. CDR3s include the opening cysteine and the closing phenylalanine or tryptophan. D genes are given only for firm matches. Size is omitted from some rows. Given values are once, few, many or a class for expanded clones.

J gene,clone size,V gene,D gene,CDR3 protein,CDR3 DNA
TRBJ2-3,-,TRBV4-1,-,CASSSWVGTDTRYF,TGCGCCAGCAGCTCTTGGGTGGGCACAGATACGCGGTATTTT
TRBJ2-7,few,TRBV6-1,TRBD1,CASTLGQGAYEQYF,TGTGCCAGCACCCTCGGGCAGGGGGCCTACGAGCAGTACTTC
TRBJ2-1,-,TRBV24-1,TRBD2,CATIAGVRNEQFF,TGTGCCACCATCGCGGGAGTAAGGAATGAGCAGTTCTTC
TRBJ1-1,few,TRBV7-9,-,CASSIPQGVNTEAFF,TGTGCCAGCAGCATTCCCCAGGGCGTGAACACTGAAGCTTTCTTT
TRBJ2-7,many,TRBV12-3/TRBV12-4,TRBD2,CASSSTSGSNEQYF,TGTGCCAGCAGCAGCACTAGCGGGAGCAACGAGCAGTACTTC
TRBJ2-1,few,TRBV6-5,-,CASSYRGPDYNEQFF,TGTGCCAGCAGTTACCGGGGACCAGACTACAATGAGCAGTTCTTC
TRBJ2-5,few,TRBV7-8,-,CASSAGETQYF,TGTGCCAGCAGCGCTGGGGAGACCCAGTACTTC
TRBJ2-1,few,TRBV7-9,TRBD2,CASSFPGGTSLFF,TGTGCCAGCAGCTTCCCGGGCGGGACTAGCCTGTTCTTC
TRBJ2-1,-,TRBV12-3/TRBV12-4,-,CASSILENEQFF,TGTGCCAGCAGTATTCTAGAAAATGAGCAGTTCTTC
TRBJ1-2,-,TRBV10-2,-,CASRSGALYTF,TGCGCCAGCAGGAGTGGGGCCCTCTACACCTTC
TRBJ2-7,many,TRBV29-1,TRBD1,CSVVGTGKGYEQYF,TGCAGCGTAGTTGGGACAGGGAAAGGGTACGAGCAGTACTTC
TRBJ1-1,-,TRBV6-6,-,CASSYSMTEAFF,TGTGCCAGCAGTTACTCGATGACTGAAGCTTTCTTT
TRBJ2-1,-,TRBV18,TRBD2,CASRTSGIYNEQFF,TGTGCCAGCCGGACTAGCGGTATTTACAATGAGCAGTTCTTC
TRBJ1-1,-,TRBV28,-,CPSSFRQKNTEAFF,TGTCCCAGCAGTTTCAGACAGAAGAACACTGAAGCTTTCTTT
TRBJ2-1,-,TRBV6-2/TRBV6-3,TRBD2,CASSYSLAGSYNEQFF,TGTGCCAGCAGTTACTCGCTAGCGGGCTCCTACAATGAGCAGTTCTTC
TRBJ2-3,-,TRBV4-2,-,CASSQPTETDTQYF,TGTGCCAGCAGCCAACCGACTGAAACAGATACGCAGTATTTT
TRBJ1-2,few,TRBV6-6,-,CASSPGELYGYTF,TGTGCCAGCAGCCCAGGGGAACTCTATGGCTACACCTTC
TRBJ2-4,-,TRBV5-6,TRBD2,CASSLAGGWNIQYF,TGTGCCAGCAGCTTGGCGGGGGGGTGGAACATTCAGTACTTC
TRBJ1-1,-,TRBV20-1,-,CSATEMNTEAFF,TGCAGTGCTACTGAAATGAACACTGAAGCTTTCTTT
TRBJ2-3,few,TRBV7-8,-,CASSLRAPGVADTQYF,TGTGCCAGCAGCTTAAGGGCCCCGGGGGTAGCAGATACGCAGTATTTT
TRBJ2-5,few,TRBV4-1,TRBD2,CASSQPSGGLYQETQYF,TGCGCCAGCAGCCAACCTAGCGGGGGGCTCTACCAAGAGACCCAGTACTTC
TRBJ2-1,-,TRBV2,TRBD2,CASSEGLADHNEQFF,TGTGCCAGCAGTGAAGGCCTAGCGGACCACAATGAGCAGTTCTTC
TRBJ2-7,many,TRBV29-1,-,CSVVHGDSYEQYF,TGCAGCGTTGTTCACGGGGACTCCTACGAGCAGTACTTC
TRBJ2-1,-,TRBV6-2/TRBV6-3,-,CASSHLAEKYNEQFF,TGTGCCAGCAGTCATCTTGCGGAGAAATACAATGAGCAGTTCTTC
TRBJ2-7,-,TRBV15,-,CATSPFGRSYEQYF,TGTGCCACCAGCCCTTTTGGACGTAGCTACGAGCAGTACTTC
TRBJ1-5,few,TRBV6-4,-,CASSDSEDGNQPQHF,TGTGCCAGCAGTGACTCGGAGGACGGCAATCAGCCCCAGCATTTT
TRBJ1-1,few,TRBV29-1,-,CSVPGAGEAFF,TGCAGCGTTCCGGGGGCAGGTGAAGCTTTCTTT
TRBJ2-3,-,TRBV7-9,-,CASSLYQGLPDTQYF,TGTGCCAGCAGCTTATACCAGGGGTTGCCAGATACGCAGTATTTT
TRBJ2-5,-,TRBV9,-,CASSVEGVETQYF,TGTGCCAGCAGCGTAGAGGGGGTGGAGACCCAGTACTTC
TRBJ2-1,few,TRBV2,TRBD2,CASSDSPGTSGRTFF,TGTGCCAGCAGTGACAGTCCCGGGACTAGCGGGAGGACGTTCTTC
TRBJ2-1,few,TRBV9,TRBD2,CASAPTLAGGPGFF,TGTGCCAGCGCCCCGACGTTAGCGGGAGGGCCGGGGTTCTTC
TRBJ2-2,many,TRBV11-2,-,CASSLDLTTNPWELFF,TGTGCCAGCAGCTTAGACCTTACGACGAACCCGTGGGAGCTGTTTTTT
TRBJ2-7,few,TRBV5-5,-,CASSLGGSGYEQYF,TGTGCCAGCAGCTTGGGGGGTAGCGGCTACGAGCAGTACTTC
TRBJ2-3,many,TRBV24-1,TRBD1,CATAPGQGPDTQYF,TGTGCCACTGCTCCGGGACAGGGGCCGGATACGCAGTATTTT
TRBJ2-1,-,TRBV20-1,-,CSARSWGEYNEQFF,TGCAGTGCTAGATCGTGGGGGGAATACAATGAGCAGTTCTTC
TRBJ2-1,-,TRBV4-2,TRBD2,CASSPTYILPGLAGGPYNEQFF,TGTGCCAGCAGCCCAACTTATATCCTCCCGGGACTAGCGGGGGGCCCATACAATGAGCAGTTCTTC
TRBJ2-7,-,TRBV5-5,-,CASSLEGGIIYEQYF,TGTGCCAGCAGCCTCGAGGGGGGAATAATCTACGAGCAGTACTTC
TRBJ1-4,few,TRBV20-1,-,CSARDPGEDTTNEKLFF,TGCAGTGCTAGAGATCCAGGGGAAGATACAACTAATGAAAAACTGTTTTTT
TRBJ1-2,few,TRBV6-4,-,CASSDRANYGYTF,TGTGCCAGCAGTGATAGGGCCAACTATGGCTACACCTTC
TRBJ2-2,few,TRBV7-3,-,CASSSLGNTGELFF,TGTGCCAGCAGCTCCCTCGGGAACACCGGGGAGCTGTTTTTT
TRBJ1-4,-,TRBV7-2,TRBD1,CASSWGTASNEKLFF,TGTGCCAGCAGCTGGGGGACAGCGAGTAATGAAAAACTGTTTTTT
TRBJ1-2,-,TRBV2,-,CASSIAAANYGYTF,TGTGCCAGCAGTATCGCAGCCGCTAACTATGGCTACACCTTC
TRBJ2-5,-,TRBV13,-,CASGLPGTDETQYF,TGTGCCAGCGGCCTCCCCGGCACGGACGAGACCCAGTACTTC
TRBJ2-7,-,TRBV6-5,TRBD2,CASSYLRLAGYEQYF,TGTGCCAGCAGTTACCTGAGGCTAGCGGGCTACGAGCAGTACTTC
TRBJ2-1,few,TRBV29-1,-,CSVGWIGVHNEQFF,TGCAGCGTGGGGTGGATCGGGGTGCACAATGAGCAGTTCTTC
TRBJ2-2,-,TRBV6-5,-,CASSLRPGHSTGELFF,TGTGCCAGCAGTCTACGGCCGGGACATTCCACCGGGGAGCTGTTTTTT
TRBJ2-1,-,TRBV4-1,-,CASSEGFDEQFF,TGCGCCAGCAGCGAAGGGTTCGATGAGCAGTTCTTC
TRBJ2-7,-,TRBV5-6,TRBD1,CASSQWSGQGARGEQYF,TGTGCCAGCAGCCAATGGTCGGGACAGGGGGCGCGGGGCGAGCAGTACTTC
TRBJ2-5,many,TRBV12-3/TRBV12-4,TRBD2,CASSGTSGSVETQYF,TGTGCCAGCAGTGGGACTAGCGGGAGTGTGGAGACCCAGTACTTC
TRBJ2-3,-,TRBV2,-,CASSSRDFSTDTQYF,TGTGCCAGCAGTTCCCGGGACTTCAGCACAGATACGCAGTATTTT
TRBJ2-3,-,TRBV10-3,TRBD1,CATEGQGGTSTQYF,TGTGCCACAGAGGGACAGGGTGGTACAAGTACGCAGTATTTT
TRBJ2-7,few,TRBV12-3/TRBV12-4,-,CASSLTVSGPSYEQYF,TGTGCCAGCAGTCTTACTGTTTCGGGACCCTCCTACGAGCAGTACTTC
TRBJ2-7,many,TRBV12-3/TRBV12-4,TRBD2,CASSLGLAGERNEQYF,TGTGCCAGCAGTTTGGGACTAGCGGGAGAACGGAACGAGCAGTACTTC
TRBJ2-5,many,TRBV7-9,-,CASSLVTGSRETQYF,TGTGCCAGCAGCCTCGTTACAGGGTCCCGAGAGACCCAGTACTTC
TRBJ2-1,-,TRBV27,-,CASRNWGYNEQFF,TGTGCCTCTAGAAATTGGGGGTACAATGAGCAGTTCTTC
TRBJ2-5,-,TRBV7-8,-,CASSLSSALNQETQHF,TGTGCCAGCAGCTTAAGTAGCGCGTTAAACCAAGAGACCCAGCACTTC
TRBJ1-2,few,TRBV18,-,CASSPRDSLNYGYTF,TGTGCCAGCTCACCGCGGGATTCTCTTAACTATGGCTACACCTTC
TRBJ2-7,few,TRBV20-1,-,CSAREPSKVHEQYF,TGCAGTGCTAGAGAGCCCTCAAAGGTCCACGAGCAGTACTTC
TRBJ1-1,-,TRBV29-1,-,CSVAQGSLNTEAFF,TGCAGCGTCGCCCAGGGCAGCCTGAACACTGAAGCTTTCTTT